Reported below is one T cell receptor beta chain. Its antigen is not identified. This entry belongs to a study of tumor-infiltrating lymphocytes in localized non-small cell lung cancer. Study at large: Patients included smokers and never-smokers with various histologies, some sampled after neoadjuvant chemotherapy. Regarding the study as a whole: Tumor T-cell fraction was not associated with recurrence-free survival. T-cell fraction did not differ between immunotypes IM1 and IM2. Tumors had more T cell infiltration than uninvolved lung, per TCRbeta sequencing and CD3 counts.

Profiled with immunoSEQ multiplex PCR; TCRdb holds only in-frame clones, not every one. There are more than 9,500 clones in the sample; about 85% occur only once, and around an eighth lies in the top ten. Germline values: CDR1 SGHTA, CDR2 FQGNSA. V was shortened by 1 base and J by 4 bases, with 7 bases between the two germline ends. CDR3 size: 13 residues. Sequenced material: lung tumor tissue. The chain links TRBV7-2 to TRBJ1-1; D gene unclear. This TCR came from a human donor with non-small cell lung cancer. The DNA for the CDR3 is TGTGCCAGCAGCTTAGGATCGGGCACTGAAGCTTTCTTT. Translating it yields CASSLGSGTEAFF.